One sample yielded the 21 T cell receptor beta chains listed below, sequenced in a study of shared clonotypes between healthy human individuals. Libraries were prepared by immunoSEQ multiplex PCR; TCRdb keeps only in-frame clonotypes and omits some of them. The sample yields a few million clones, 80% to 95% seen once. Sequencing used naive CD4+ T cells from PBMCs. Indicated subset: CD45RA+ positively selected. These receptors came from a man in his late teens or twenties in good health. Some clones in this sample may be carry-over from other donors' samples.

The chain combines TRBV6-5 with TRBJ1-3; D call uncertain. Trimming removed 2 bases from V and 4 bases from J, with 9 bases in between. The germline V gene encodes CDR1 MNHEY and CDR2 SVGAGI. The CDR3 extends over 14 amino acids. This CDR3 is CASSYPGAGNTIYF. CDR3 DNA sequence: TGTGCCAGCAGTTACCCGGGAGCGGGAAACACCATATATTTT.

The chain uses TRBV19 and TRBJ2-7, with 9 bases matching TRBD2. The CDR3 has 15 amino acids. CDR1 and CDR2 from the germline V gene are LNHDA and SQIVND (reference sequence). With 2 bases clipped from V and 2 bases from J, the junction kept 4 bases outside the gene matches. The CDR3 region has the DNA TGTGCCAGTAGTATACGGGCGGGAGGGCCCTACGAGCAGTACTTC. Its translation is CASSIRAGGPYEQYF.

This chain connects TRBV28 to TRBJ2-2; 12 nucleotides agree with TRBD2. The trim removed 6 bases at V and 7 bases at J, leaving 12 bases unmatched. The CDR3 has 17 amino acids. The germline gives CDR1 MDHEN, CDR2 SYDVKM. Here the CDR3 reads CASSLPLAGGPGGELFF. Here the CDR3 DNA reads TGTGCCAGCAGCCTACCTCTAGCGGGAGGGCCGGGCGGGGAGCTGTTTTTT.

This clone was detected once. The rearrangement uses TRBV28 and TRBJ1-2; TRBD1 matches 8 bases. The V segment lost 5 bases and the J segment 8 bases; nucleotides outside the gene matches: 16. Germline CDR1 MDHEN, CDR2 SYDVKM. This CDR3 spans 16 amino acids. The CDR3 sequence is CASSPPTGALVGGYTF. The CDR3, as DNA: TGTGCCAGCAGTCCCCCGACAGGGGCCTTGGTTGGGGGCTACACCTTC.

CDR3 sequence: CASSLSAYYNEQFF. CDR3 coding DNA: TGTGCCAGCTCACTCTCTGCCTACTACAATGAGCAGTTCTTC. The chain links TRBV18 to TRBJ2-1; D gene unclear. CDR3 length: 14 residues. The germline gives CDR1 KGHSH, CDR2 LQKENI. Deletions cut 4 bases from V and 3 bases from J, with 10 bases between.

The rearrangement links TRBV9 to TRBJ2-2; no definite D call. The CDR3 is 15 residues long. Trimming took 1 base from V and 6 from J, leaving 13 bases between them. Germline values: CDR1 SGDLS, CDR2 YYNGEE. The CDR3 loop is CASSVNLAMAGELFF. The CDR3 region has the DNA TGTGCCAGCAGCGTAAATCTGGCTATGGCCGGGGAGCTGTTTTTT.

The table lists this clone with a count of one. The rearrangement links TRBV11-1 to TRBJ2-2; D gene unclear. This CDR3 is built from 17 residues. The V end was cut by 0 bases, the J end by 0 bases, with 11 bases between. Germline V lookup: CDR1 SGHAT, CDR2 FQDESV (reference sequence). CDR3 nucleotides: TGTGCCAGCAGCTTAGCGTGGGCGGACCCGAACACCGGGGAGCTGTTTTTT. It encodes CASSLAWADPNTGELFF.

The chain is built from TRBV7-2 and TRBJ2-5, with TRBD2 matching 8 bases. CDR3 size: 14 residues. Germline V gene data show CDR1 as SGHTA and CDR2 as FQGNSA. V lost 3 bases to trimming and J lost 4 bases; unmatched junction nucleotides: 4. CDR3 sequence: CASSFSGTRETQYF. CDR3 sequence (DNA): TGTGCCAGCAGCTTTTCCGGGACTAGAGAGACCCAGTACTTC.

The chain couples TRBV7-8 to TRBJ1-6, with a tentative D call TRBD1 (5 bases). CDR1 and CDR2 from the germline V gene are SGHVS and FQNEAQ. There are 15 residues in the CDR3. With 1 base removed from V and 10 bases from J, the gap between germline ends came to 14 bases. In DNA, the CDR3 is TGTGCCAGCAGCTTAGGTAGTCCGGGGGACTCACCCCTCCACTTT. Translating it yields CASSLGSPGDSPLHF.

The chain carries TRBV9 and TRBJ2-5; the D gene is possibly TRBD1 (5 bases). V shed 1 base and J shed 3 bases, with 13 bases lying between them. Germline V gives CDR1 SGDLS, CDR2 YYNGEE. The CDR3 length is 15 residues. The chain's CDR3 is CASSVSSTGEETQYF. The CDR3 DNA reads TGTGCCAGCAGCGTATCAAGTACAGGTGAAGAGACCCAGTACTTC.

The chain couples TRBV27 to TRBJ2-7, with a weak D call TRBD2 (7 bases). Germline CDR1 reads MNHEY; CDR2 reads SMNVEV (reference sequence). Trimming removed 2 bases at V and 4 bases at J, with 24 bases between. This CDR3 comprises 18 residues. CDR3 coding DNA: TGTGCCAGCAGTTTACTTGGAAGGGGGGGCGGGACTGTTTACGAGCAGTACTTC. Residues: CASSLLGRGGGTVYEQYF.

On this clone itself: Different DNA sequences within this sample yield the same CDR3. The rearrangement joins TRBV5-6 to TRBJ2-7; D not resolved. Trimming shortened V by 2 bases and J by 3 bases, and 12 bases separated the two germline ends. Germline lookup yields CDR1 SGHDT and CDR2 YYEEEE. The CDR3 has 14 amino acids. The CDR3 DNA reads as TGTGCCAGCAGCTTTCGCAGAGTGAGCTACGAGCAGTACTTC. Its protein product is CASSFRRVSYEQYF.

Notes on this clone: This sample includes further DNA sequences coding for the same CDR3. V is TRBV28 and J is TRBJ1-5; no clear D. This CDR3 is 12 amino acids long. The V gene's germline CDR1 is MDHEN and CDR2 SYDVKM. Trimming pared 1 base from V and 6 bases from J, leaving 4 bases between. The CDR3 nucleotides are TGTGCCAGCAGTTTATTAAGTCAGCCCCAGCATTTT. It translates to CASSLLSQPQHF.

This clone was detected a few times. V and J are TRBV6-5 and TRBJ1-1; D is undetermined. There are 13 residues in the CDR3. V was pared by 8 bases and J by 0 bases, with 10 bases between. Looked up from germline, CDR1 is MNHEY and CDR2 is SVGAGI. The CDR3 protein is CASWFSMNTEAFF. The CDR3, as DNA: TGTGCCAGCTGGTTCAGCATGAACACTGAAGCTTTCTTT.

This chain uses TRBV5-1 with TRBJ1-1; 9 nucleotides align to TRBD1. The CDR3 is 15 amino acids. Germline-derived CDR1 and CDR2 are SGHRS and YFSETQ. V lost 0 bases, J lost 4 bases, and 4 bases stayed unmatched. CDR3 sequence reads: CASSLAGTGFTEAFF. DNA for the CDR3: TGCGCCAGCAGCTTGGCGGGGACAGGGTTCACTGAAGCTTTCTTT.

The gene calls are TRBV9 and TRBJ2-5; 8 nucleotides match TRBD2. The length of the CDR3 is 16 residues. CDR1 is SGDLS and CDR2 is YYNGEE in the germline V gene. J lost 2 bases, V lost 0 bases, and 6 bases had no gene match. CDR3 residues: CASSVGVRGGQETQYF. In DNA form, the CDR3 reads TGTGCCAGCAGCGTAGGAGTCCGGGGGGGACAAGAGACCCAGTACTTC.

As DNA, the CDR3 is TGCGCCAGCAGCTTGGTGGGCAGGCCAACTACCTACAATGAGCAGTTCTTC. Translation: CASSLVGRPTTYNEQFF. J is TRBJ2-1 and V is TRBV5-1, with unresolved D. CDR1 and CDR2 from the germline V gene are SGHRS and YFSETQ. The ends were cut back, 0 bases at V and 2 bases at J, with 15 bases in the middle. This CDR3 is 17 amino acids long.

As concerns this clone: Other DNA sequences of this sample code for an identical CDR3. The chain recombines TRBV6-5 with TRBJ1-5, with D possibly being TRBD1 (5 bases). The CDR3 has 14 amino acids. V was pared by 6 bases and J by 2 bases, with 11 bases between. Germline CDR1 is MNHEY and CDR2 is SVGAGI. This CDR3 is CASRPGTGNQPQHF. CDR3 bases: TGTGCCAGCAGACCCGGGACGGGCAATCAGCCCCAGCATTTT.

The V gene is TRBV5-1, the J gene TRBJ2-2; no definite D call. With 1 base removed from V and 2 bases from J, the gap between germline ends came to 12 bases. This CDR3 comprises 16 residues. Germline-derived CDR1 and CDR2 are SGHRS and YFSETQ. The CDR3 coding sequence is TGCGCCAGCAGCTTGACAAAAACTTCCAACACCGGGGAGCTGTTTTTT. Its translation is CASSLTKTSNTGELFF.

The CDR3 here is CASSPRTSGRSFTGELFF. The CDR3 DNA sequence: TGTGCCAGCAGTCCTCGGACTAGCGGGAGATCATTCACCGGGGAGCTGTTTTTT. The V gene is TRBV28, the J gene TRBJ2-2; 13 bases are shared with TRBD2. Germline V gene lookup returns CDR1 MDHEN and CDR2 SYDVKM. V shed 5 bases, J shed 4 bases, and the junction held 10 bases outside the gene matches. The CDR3 length is 18 residues.

As regards this clone: One end of the junction does not line up with germline, which may come from a read error. This chain uses TRBV7-9 with TRBJ2-7; the D gene is possibly TRBD2 (6 bases). From germline, CDR1 is SEHNR and CDR2 FQNEAQ (reference sequence). This CDR3 spans 12 amino acids. The CDR3, as DNA: TGTGCCAGCAGCCAGGAGGGCCGAAGCCAGGACTTC. Residues: CASSQEGRSQDF.